This T cell receptor (beta chain) was documented in a study of cytomegalovirus exposure and HLA in healthy donors. Primers included in the PCR were 60 Vbeta and 13 Jbeta primers. Sequencing used immunoSEQ multiplex PCR; TCRdb keeps in-frame clones, though not all of them. This repertoire shows over 95,000 clones, around 77% found once; its top ten account for 5.4%. The CDR3 has 16 amino acids. V was cut by 6 bases and J by 0 bases, with 15 bases left in between. Germline V gene data show CDR1 as SEHNR and CDR2 as FQNEAQ (reference sequence). Sequencing input: PBMCs. The chain recombines TRBV7-9 with TRBJ2-1; perhaps TRBD1 as D (5 bases). This TCR derives from a woman under 40 in good health and CMV-seropositive. The CDR3 nucleotides are TGTGCCAGCAGAGAAAGGGGCTTGAGCTCCTACAATGAGCAGTTCTTC. Its protein product is CASRERGLSSYNEQFF.